A single sample is the source of the 5 T cell receptor beta chains below, sequenced in a study of blood T cell repertoires in COVID-19. TCRdb's table, derived via immunoSEQ multiplex PCR, lists solely in-frame clones and lacks some. The sample carries 180,000 or so clones, around 87% recorded once. The sample taken for sequencing was peripheral blood. These receptors all stem from a man between 35 and 55 years old with active or convalescent COVID-19.

This chain connects TRBV2 to TRBJ1-3; D gene uncertain. Germline-derived CDR1 and CDR2 are SNHLY and FYNNEI. The CDR3 sequence is 14 residues long. Trimming cost V 7 bases and J 4 bases, with 14 bases left between them. CDR3 DNA sequence: TGTGCCAGCAAACCCCAGACTGGGGGAAACACCATATATTTT. The encoded protein is CASKPQTGGNTIYF.

The chain joins TRBV7-2 to TRBJ1-2; D is uncertain. V lost 2 bases to trimming and J lost 0 bases, with 4 bases between them. Germline V gene lookup returns CDR1 SGHTA and CDR2 FQGNSA. CDR3 length: 13 amino acids. The CDR3 reads CASSLPTNYGYTF. The DNA for the CDR3 is TGTGCCAGCAGCTTACCCACTAACTATGGCTACACCTTC.

The chain joins TRBV24-1 to TRBJ1-2, with D hard to call. V was trimmed by 10 bases and J by 4 bases, leaving 15 bases between them. Germline values: CDR1 KGHDR, CDR2 SFDVKD. This CDR3 comprises 13 residues. The CDR3 bases are TGTGCCACATCAACCACGGTCGGCTATGGCTACACCTTC. Translating gives CATSTTVGYGYTF.

The rearrangement links TRBV6-5 to TRBJ2-7; D perhaps matches TRBD1 (5 bases). Trimming removed 9 bases from V and 0 bases from J, with 15 bases in between. This CDR3 spans 14 amino acids. Germline V gives CDR1 MNHEY, CDR2 SVGAGI. The CDR3 DNA reads as TGTGCCAGTGCTGACAGTTCTAGCTCCTACGAGCAGTACTTC. Encoded protein: CASADSSSSYEQYF.

The chain is built from TRBV30 and TRBJ1-4; 8 positions agree with TRBD1. The V gene end was trimmed by 4 bases and the J gene end by 5 bases; junction bases not matched to a gene: 18. The CDR3 extends over 18 amino acids. Germline V gives CDR1 GTSNPN, CDR2 SVGIG (reference sequence). The CDR3 is CAWTERRGRGRVNEKLFF. CDR3 nucleotides: TGTGCCTGGACCGAAAGGCGGGGCAGGGGGCGGGTGAATGAAAAACTGTTTTTT.